One T cell receptor beta chain is described in this entry. The antigen it binds to is not known. Qualities for individual bases were not recorded, and no much larger clone is one base off. Each collaborating institution followed its own protocols to collect whole blood in K2EDTA tubes. For TCRbeta analysis, collaborators shipped samples as frozen whole blood, isolated PBMCs, or DNA extracted from either of those sample types. From the cysteine through the phenylalanine, the CDR3 covers 11 amino acids. CDR3 DNA only is kept here, 33 bases in frame from base 1. The junction carries 10 bases between V and J, which are trimmed by 5 bases and 6 bases respectively. CDR1 and CDR2, looked up from the germline V gene (reference sequence), are DFQATT and SNEGSKA. This record comes from a study of blood T cell repertoires in COVID-19 (dated by TCRdb to about 2020). For the study in its entirety: Samples from collaborators originated in the United States, Italy and Spain and spanned both the acute and convalescent phases of COVID-19. The material from the prospective study consisted of cDNA or gDNA derived from T cells, B-cell-depleted T cells, or PBMCs. Subjects who had been exposed to COVID-19, were actively infected with it, or had recovered from it provided the deeply sampled blood TCRbeta repertoires that made up the dataset. The repertoires were released in a freely available public database meant as a resource for research on the immune response to SARS-CoV-2. The samples were drawn from the first 160 participants of the ongoing ImmuneRACE study and from 1,254 subjects provided by 6 global collaborators. Sample metadata almost always included a de-identified subject ID, COVID-19 status, age in years and sex. Where HLA class I and class II types were available, the types were taken from metadata supplied by the sample provider, not from assay-based typing. Study-wide conclusions, independent of this receptor: The quantity of clinical and demographic metadata differed by source and by participant and was supplied without curation.

TCRbeta CDR3 regions were amplified from genomic DNA by means of the immunoSEQ Assay, a bias-controlled multiplex PCR. Regarding the original processing steps: The number of nucleated cells in each sample was estimated from the amplification of reference gene primers within the assay. To quantify the absolute abundance of each unique TCRbeta CDR3 rearrangement, sequence reads were collapsed and filtered. For each sample, productive Simpson clonality was calculated as the square root of Simpson's diversity index over productive rearrangements. Here the immuneACCESS table is served through TCRdb, limited to in-frame sequences with V and J called. Missing clones are a known gap in these copies; in checked studies unresolved V genes cover under half, and the rest lacks a known reason. V and J calls and clone size are those listed in that table; D and trimming were worked out from the DNA. This sample has about 270,000 clones in its table, and approximately 88% of those were observed once. In total, the top ten clones hold roughly 2.3% of the sample.

The clonotype originates from a man in his forties or fifties with acute or convalescent COVID-19. Here the chain combines TRBV20-1 and TRBJ1-2; D gene: possibly TRBD1, on 6 matching bases. Source material: peripheral blood. DNA sequence: TGCAGTGCTTCCAGGGGAGATGGCTACACCTTC. This encodes CSASRGDGYTF.